This T cell receptor beta chain came from a study of shared clonotypes between healthy human individuals. Broader study findings: Unshared clonotypes carried lower generation probabilities than those common to all four donors. Sharing across four donors was highest in naive CD4 (around 5%) and lowest in memory CD8 (approximately 0.4%).

Profiled with immunoSEQ multiplex PCR; TCRdb holds only in-frame clones, not every one. The table records some 380,000 clones, 90% to 98% of them present only once. Trimming stripped 4 bases from V and 2 bases from J, with 19 bases between. Germline V lookup: CDR1 SGHTS, CDR2 YDEGEE. CDR3 size: 17 residues. All of the donors resided in Nashville, Tennessee, and each was a Caucasian adult. The authors combined CD45RO+ cells with CCR7-negative CD45RA+ TemRA cells as CD8 memory. In the case of this clone: Its antigen is not known.

The material sequenced was memory CD8+ T cells sorted from blood. The sample's subset: CD45RO+ cells pooled with CCR7-negative TemRA cells. The gene calls are TRBV5-8 and TRBJ1-5, with a tentative D call TRBD1 (5 bases). The TCR comes from a man younger than 40 in good health. CDR3 DNA sequence: TGTGCCAGCAGCCGGCCCCCGAGGGGAACCCGCAATCAGCCCCAGCATTTT. Encoded protein: CASSRPPRGTRNQPQHF.